A selection of T cell receptor beta chains follows, all from one sample in a study of blood T cell repertoires in COVID-19. Libraries were prepared by immunoSEQ multiplex PCR; TCRdb keeps only in-frame clonotypes and omits some of them. This table holds roughly 320,000 clones, 85% to 90% found once. The sequenced material came from PBMCs or T cells enriched from blood (not recorded which). Every receptor here comes from a man between 25 and 39 years old who had recovered from COVID-19. Each CDR3 is given with its conserved first and last residue. Fields, in order: D gene, V gene, J gene, clone size, CDR3 protein, CDR3 DNA. D genes are given only for firm matches. Expanded clones get a size class; other rows say once, few or many, or leave the size out.

D gene: -
V gene: TRBV5-1
J gene: TRBJ1-2
clone size: -
CDR3 protein: CASSLSATRGVGYTF
CDR3 DNA: TGCGCCAGCAGCTTGTCGGCCACCCGGGGGGTTGGCTACACCTTC

D gene: TRBD1
V gene: TRBV24-1
J gene: TRBJ2-1
clone size: once
CDR3 protein: CATGRDRANNEQFF
CDR3 DNA: TGTGCCACCGGCCGGGACAGGGCCAACAATGAGCAGTTCTTC

D gene: TRBD2
V gene: TRBV24-1
J gene: TRBJ2-2
clone size: few
CDR3 protein: CATSDTETSLNTGELFF
CDR3 DNA: TGTGCCACCAGTGACACAGAGACTAGCTTGAACACCGGGGAGCTGTTTTTT

D gene: TRBD1
V gene: TRBV5-1
J gene: TRBJ1-3
clone size: -
CDR3 protein: CASSLGQGNGNTIYF
CDR3 DNA: TGCGCCAGCAGCTTGGGACAGGGGAACGGAAACACCATATATTTT

D gene: TRBD1
V gene: TRBV19
J gene: TRBJ2-2
clone size: -
CDR3 protein: CASSPRTGTNTGELFF
CDR3 DNA: TGTGCCAGTAGCCCTAGGACAGGGACGAACACCGGGGAGCTGTTTTTT

D gene: -
V gene: TRBV5-1
J gene: TRBJ2-3
clone size: -
CDR3 protein: CASSPEGLSTDTQYF
CDR3 DNA: TGCGCCAGCAGCCCTGAGGGCCTTAGCACAGATACGCAGTATTTT

D gene: -
V gene: TRBV30
J gene: TRBJ2-3
clone size: -
CDR3 protein: CAWSAVEPRLTKDTQYF
CDR3 DNA: TGTGCCTGGAGTGCGGTAGAGCCGAGACTAACTAAGGATACGCAGTATTTT

D gene: TRBD1
V gene: TRBV3-1/TRBV3-2
J gene: TRBJ2-4
clone size: once
CDR3 protein: CASSPSGTVINIQYF
CDR3 DNA: TGTGCCAGCAGCCCCTCCGGGACAGTAATAAACATTCAGTACTTC

D gene: -
V gene: TRBV10-1
J gene: TRBJ1-1
clone size: -
CDR3 protein: CASSETGSGTEAFF
CDR3 DNA: TGCGCCAGCAGTGAGACAGGTTCGGGCACTGAAGCTTTCTTT

D gene: -
V gene: TRBV6-1
J gene: TRBJ2-7
clone size: -
CDR3 protein: CASSDGVPYEQYF
CDR3 DNA: TGTGCCAGCAGTGACGGGGTACCGTACGAGCAGTACTTC

D gene: TRBD1
V gene: TRBV7-9
J gene: TRBJ2-4
clone size: once
CDR3 protein: CASSPRDRELAKNIQYF
CDR3 DNA: TGTGCCAGCAGCCCCCGGGACAGGGAGTTAGCCAAAAACATTCAGTACTTC

D gene: -
V gene: TRBV28
J gene: TRBJ2-7
clone size: -
CDR3 protein: CASTDSYEQYF
CDR3 DNA: TGTGCCAGCACTGATAGCTACGAGCAGTACTTC

D gene: TRBD1
V gene: TRBV18
J gene: TRBJ1-6
clone size: -
CDR3 protein: CASGTGGNSPLHF
CDR3 DNA: TGTGCCAGCGGTACAGGGGGTAATTCGCCCCTCCACTTT

D gene: TRBD2
V gene: TRBV24-1
J gene: TRBJ2-1
clone size: -
CDR3 protein: CATSDFVSSGSNEQFF
CDR3 DNA: TGTGCCACCAGTGATTTCGTGTCTAGCGGGAGTAATGAGCAGTTCTTC

D gene: -
V gene: TRBV5-4
J gene: TRBJ2-1
clone size: -
CDR3 protein: CASTLQTGSYNEQFF
CDR3 DNA: TGTGCCAGCACCCTTCAAACAGGCTCCTACAATGAGCAGTTCTTC

D gene: -
V gene: TRBV6-2/TRBV6-3
J gene: TRBJ2-6
clone size: few
CDR3 protein: CASSSGESGANVLTF
CDR3 DNA: TGTGCCAGCAGCTCTGGTGAGTCTGGGGCCAACGTCCTGACTTTC

D gene: -
V gene: TRBV19
J gene: TRBJ1-1
clone size: -
CDR3 protein: CASSIRGNTEAFF
CDR3 DNA: TGTGCCAGTAGTATCAGGGGGAACACTGAAGCTTTCTTT

D gene: -
V gene: TRBV7-9
J gene: TRBJ1-3
clone size: -
CDR3 protein: CASSSDRIISGNTIYF
CDR3 DNA: TGTGCCAGCAGCTCCGACAGAATAATCTCTGGAAACACCATATATTTT

D gene: -
V gene: TRBV12-3/TRBV12-4
J gene: TRBJ1-1
clone size: once
CDR3 protein: CASSYGSRPEAFF
CDR3 DNA: TGTGCCAGCAGCTACGGGAGCCGACCCGAAGCTTTCTTT

D gene: TRBD1
V gene: TRBV7-8
J gene: TRBJ1-3
clone size: few
CDR3 protein: CASSRGQGSGNTIYF
CDR3 DNA: TGTGCCAGCAGCCGCGGACAGGGATCTGGAAACACCATATATTTT

D gene: TRBD1
V gene: TRBV9
J gene: TRBJ2-2
clone size: once
CDR3 protein: CASSAGQGNTGELFF
CDR3 DNA: TGTGCCAGCAGCGCAGGACAGGGAAACACCGGGGAGCTGTTTTTT

D gene: TRBD1
V gene: TRBV5-1
J gene: TRBJ2-3
clone size: -
CDR3 protein: CASSLGDRGQDTQYF
CDR3 DNA: TGCGCCAGCAGCCTTGGGGACAGGGGGCAAGATACGCAGTATTTT

D gene: TRBD1
V gene: TRBV28
J gene: TRBJ1-2
clone size: -
CDR3 protein: CASSLSGTGKAGYTF
CDR3 DNA: TGTGCCAGCAGTTTATCCGGGACAGGGAAGGCTGGCTACACCTTC

D gene: -
V gene: TRBV7-2
J gene: TRBJ2-7
clone size: few
CDR3 protein: CASSPYAFYEQYF
CDR3 DNA: TGTGCCAGCAGCCCCTACGCCTTCTACGAGCAGTACTTC

D gene: -
V gene: TRBV7-9
J gene: TRBJ1-4
clone size: -
CDR3 protein: CASSPGQEGEKLFF
CDR3 DNA: TGTGCCAGCAGCCCGGGGCAGGAGGGTGAAAAACTGTTTTTT

D gene: TRBD1
V gene: TRBV19
J gene: TRBJ2-2
clone size: -
CDR3 protein: CASSTRPGQGASGELFF
CDR3 DNA: TGTGCCAGTAGTACGCGTCCGGGACAGGGGGCCAGCGGGGAGCTGTTTTTT

D gene: -
V gene: TRBV4-2
J gene: TRBJ2-7
clone size: -
CDR3 protein: CASSQDYGETYEQYF
CDR3 DNA: TGTGCCAGCAGCCAAGATTATGGAGAAACCTATGAGCAGTACTTC

D gene: -
V gene: TRBV3-1/TRBV3-2
J gene: TRBJ1-5
clone size: -
CDR3 protein: CASSQVPSNQPQHF
CDR3 DNA: TGTGCCAGCAGCCAAGTCCCGAGCAATCAGCCCCAGCATTTT

D gene: -
V gene: TRBV5-5
J gene: TRBJ2-7
clone size: -
CDR3 protein: CASRRNRDPVLYEQYF
CDR3 DNA: TGTGCCAGCAGACGGAACAGGGACCCCGTCCTCTACGAGCAGTACTTC

D gene: -
V gene: TRBV3-1/TRBV3-2
J gene: TRBJ1-2
clone size: once
CDR3 protein: CASSQYAGYGYTF
CDR3 DNA: TGTGCCAGCAGCCAATACGCGGGCTATGGCTACACCTTC

D gene: -
V gene: TRBV24-1
J gene: TRBJ1-2
clone size: -
CDR3 protein: CATSVTRGYGYTF
CDR3 DNA: TGTGCCACCAGTGTAACCCGAGGCTATGGCTACACCTTC

D gene: TRBD2
V gene: TRBV11-2
J gene: TRBJ2-7
clone size: once
CDR3 protein: CASSPTTSGRATYEQYF
CDR3 DNA: TGTGCCAGCAGCCCTACGACAAGCGGGAGGGCCACCTACGAGCAGTACTTC

D gene: -
V gene: TRBV9
J gene: TRBJ2-1
clone size: -
CDR3 protein: CASSDSVVQGYNEQFF
CDR3 DNA: TGTGCCAGCAGCGACTCCGTAGTTCAGGGATACAATGAGCAGTTCTTC